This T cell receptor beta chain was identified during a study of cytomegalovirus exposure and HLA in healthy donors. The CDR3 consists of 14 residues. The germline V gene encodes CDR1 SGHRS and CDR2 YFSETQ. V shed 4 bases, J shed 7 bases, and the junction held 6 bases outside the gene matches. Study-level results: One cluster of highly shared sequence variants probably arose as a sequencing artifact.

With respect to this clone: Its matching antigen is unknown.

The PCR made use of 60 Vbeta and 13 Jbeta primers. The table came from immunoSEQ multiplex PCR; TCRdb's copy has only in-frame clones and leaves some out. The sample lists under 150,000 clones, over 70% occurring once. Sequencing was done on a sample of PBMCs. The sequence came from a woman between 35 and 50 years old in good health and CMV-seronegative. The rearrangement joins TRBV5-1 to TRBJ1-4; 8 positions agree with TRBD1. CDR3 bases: TGCGCCAGCAGCCCTGACAGGGGACTTGAAAAACTGTTTTTT. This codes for CASSPDRGLEKLFF. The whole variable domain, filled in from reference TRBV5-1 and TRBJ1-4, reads KAGVTQTPRYLIKTRGQQVTLSCSPISGHRSVSWYQQTPGQGLQFLFEYFSETQRNKGNFPGRFSGRQFSNSRSEMNVSTLELGDSALYLCASSPDRGLEKLFFGSGTQLSVL.